This record looks at one TCR beta chain sequence and its context. Its antigen has not been determined. No per-base quality is available; no much larger clone lies one base away. RNA was extracted using the RNeasy kit, and roughly 0.5 to 1 ug of the RNA was reverse transcribed with random hexamers. The immunoSEQ multiplex PCR assay, covering 54 Vbeta and 13 Jbeta segments, was used to amplify TCR beta CDR3 regions. PCR amplification bias was corrected by using a synthetic template baseline for primer optimization and computational correction. The study's processing was this. Reads were annotated to V, D and J genes per IMGT and analyzed with immunoSEQ Analyzer, keeping only productive sequences. Clonality was computed as one minus Shannon entropy normalized by log2 of the number of productive unique sequences. Public and private clones were assessed among the 100 most prevalent clones of each patient and control. Clones were defined as Susac-specific if absent from the healthy and MS cohorts, from 1052 published viral clones and from other ImmuneACCESS disease sequences. Using fastp trimming at Q25 and MiXCR clonotype assembly, TCRdb reanalyzed the public sequencing data and kept in-frame beta chains. Records with the same CDR3 protein are collapsed into one entry carrying the most frequent genes and DNA. These V and J calls are TCRdb output, not the study's own analysis. The sample profile shows some 65,000 distinct CDR3 sequences; 90% to 95% of them were found once. The biggest ten clones account for about 0.6% of the sample.

The sample is drawn from a study of CD8 T cells in Susac syndrome (dated by TCRdb to between 2017 and 2020). Concerning the study at large: The study used repertoire sequencing to test whether antigen drove CD8+ T cell activation and differentiation in Susac syndrome. Clonality of the CD8+ T cell repertoire was compared between about a dozen healthy donors, some 14 Susac syndrome patients and roughly 15 multiple sclerosis patients.

The trim is 4 bases for V and 4 bases for J, with a gap of 7 bases between the germline ends. Measured from the cysteine to the phenylalanine, the CDR3 is 12 residues long. Only the CDR3 region is kept as DNA, spanning 36 bases read in frame from base 1. Based on the germline V gene, the CDR1 and CDR2 sequences are SGHAT and FQNNGV. The full study reports these points: The study acknowledged that relatively few individuals were included in the TCR sequencing and HLA analysis.

Peripheral blood CD8+ and CD4+ T cells from healthy donors, Susac syndrome patients and multiple sclerosis patients were profiled using high-throughput TCR beta sequencing. The multiple sclerosis controls were treatment-naive patients whose relapsing-remitting disease, either stable or active, fulfilled the revised McDonald criteria. Bulk CD8+ and CD4+ T cells were purified by magnetic negative isolation, whereas CD8+ TEMRA cells were enriched by FACS. Blood was collected in EDTA tubes and processed within 24 hours, with PBMCs isolated through density gradient centrifugation. PBMCs intended for TCR sequencing were cryopreserved in liquid nitrogen and were subsequently thawed in a 37 degrees C water bath. The sorted or isolated CD4+, CD8+ and CD8+ TEMRA cells reached a purity of at least 90%.

Recombination joined TRBV11-2 with TRBJ1-2; the D segment cannot be called with confidence. Input material: CD8+ T cells from PBMCs. This TCR was recovered from a human donor with multiple sclerosis. In nucleotides, the sequence is TGTGCCAGCAGCTCAAACAGCTATGGCTACACCTTC. Translated, this gives CASSSNSYGYTF.